These 17 T cell receptor beta chains were sequenced from one sample in a study of shared clonotypes between healthy human individuals. Libraries were prepared by immunoSEQ multiplex PCR; TCRdb keeps only in-frame clonotypes and omits some of them. The data show approximately 590,000 clones, around 95% seen once. CD45RO-negative, CCR7-selected cells formed the naive CD8 fraction, which excluded terminally differentiated effector memory CD45RA+ cells. Material for sequencing was naive CD8+ T cells sorted from blood. These receptors originate from a woman aged 25 to 39 in good health.

The rearrangement links TRBV23-1 to TRBJ2-5; 7 positions agree with TRBD1. TRBV23-1 is known as an ORF, though its function is uncertain. Trimming removed 5 bases from V and 2 bases from J; junction bases left unmatched: 14. The CDR3 consists of 17 residues. As DNA, the CDR3 is TGCGCCAGCAGTAATGGCCTCGGGACAGCAAAACAAGAGACCCAGTACTTC. Its protein is CASSNGLGTAKQETQYF.

V and J are TRBV2 and TRBJ2-3; no firm D call. The CDR3 contains 15 residues. V lost 2 bases to trimming and J lost 7 bases, with 16 bases between them. Germline CDR1 SNHLY, CDR2 FYNNEI. The CDR3 loop is CASSELYRDGNTQYF. In DNA, the CDR3 is TGTGCCAGCAGTGAATTGTATAGGGATGGGAATACGCAGTATTTT.

The J gene is TRBJ1-1, the V gene TRBV10-3, with TRBD1 identical over 7 bases. The CDR3 extends over 15 amino acids. V dropped 9 bases and J dropped 1; count of bases not matched to a gene: 11. Germline CDR1 is ENHRY and CDR2 is SYGVKD. The CDR3: CAITEARGANTEAFF. In nucleotides, the CDR3 is TGTGCCATTACAGAAGCCAGGGGGGCGAACACTGAAGCTTTCTTT.

The chain carries TRBV14 and TRBJ2-7; D is tentatively TRBD1 or TRBD2 (5 bases each). The V end lost 1 base, the J end lost 1 base, and 14 bases lay between the germline ends. The CDR3 contains 16 residues. The germline CDR1 and CDR2 sequences are SGHDN and FVKESK. CDR3 in amino acids: CASSQGVTGGSYEQYF. In nucleotides, the CDR3 is TGTGCCAGCAGCCAAGGTGTGACTGGGGGATCCTACGAGCAGTACTTC.

V is TRBV2 and J is TRBJ1-5, with 9 bases lining up with TRBD1. CDR1 SNHLY and CDR2 FYNNEI come from the germline V gene. V shed 5 bases, J shed 6 bases, and the junction held 2 bases outside the gene matches. The CDR3 runs to 13 residues. The CDR3 loop is CASSQTGGQPQHF. The CDR3 bases are TGTGCCAGCAGTCAGACAGGGGGTCAGCCCCAGCATTTT.

This clone has only one observation. The rearrangement uses TRBV9 and TRBJ1-4, with a weak D call TRBD1 (5 bases). The CDR3 totals 16 residues. The germline V gene encodes CDR1 SGDLS and CDR2 YYNGEE. V was clipped by 3 bases and J by 4 bases, with 16 bases between them. The CDR3 bases are TGTGCCAGCAGCGGTGGTGGGGGGACCAATAATGAAAAACTGTTTTTT. The encoded protein is CASSGGGGTNNEKLFF. Combining the CDR3 with reference TRBV9 and TRBJ1-4 gives the whole variable domain DSGVTQTPKHLITATGQRVTLRCSPRSGDLSVYWYQQSLDQGLQFLIQYYNGEERAKGNILERFSAQQFPDLHSELNLSSLELGDSALYFCASSGGGGTNNEKLFFGSGTQLSVL.

The chain has TRBV4-1 and TRBJ2-1; 8 nucleotides match TRBD2. The CDR3 spans 13 residues. The germline gives CDR1 MGHRA, CDR2 YSYEKL. With 3 bases clipped from V and 6 bases from J, the junction kept 1 base outside the gene matches. CDR3 coding DNA: TGCGCCAGCAGCCATAGCGGGACCAATGAGCAGTTCTTC. Its protein is CASSHSGTNEQFF.

The chain couples TRBV10-3 to TRBJ1-5, with D maybe TRBD1 (6 bases). Deletions cut 5 bases from V and 6 bases from J, with 11 bases between. Per germline, CDR1 ENHRY and CDR2 SYGVKD. The CDR3 runs 13 residues. CDR3 sequence: CAISKGESQPQHF. Written as DNA, the CDR3 is TGTGCCATCAGTAAGGGGGAGAGTCAGCCCCAGCATTTT.

This sequence joins TRBV6-5 and TRBJ2-1; D is unclear. This CDR3 spans 13 amino acids. Deletions cut 4 bases from V and 6 bases from J, with 10 bases between. The V gene's germline CDR1 is MNHEY and CDR2 SVGAGI. The CDR3 loop reads CASSSLPGNEQFF. The CDR3 DNA is TGTGCCAGCAGTTCCCTGCCGGGCAATGAGCAGTTCTTC.

The chain combines TRBV27 with TRBJ2-7; D unclear. Germline CDR1 is MNHEY and CDR2 is SMNVEV (reference sequence). V lost 4 bases, J lost 5 bases, and 9 bases lay in between. There are 12 residues in the CDR3. CDR3 amino acids: CASSSRYHEQYF. CDR3 in DNA: TGTGCCAGCAGTTCGAGGTACCACGAGCAGTACTTC.

The chain has TRBV2 and TRBJ2-1; possible D gene TRBD2, 5 bases. The CDR3 has 18 amino acids. Deletions cut 10 bases from V and 0 bases from J, with 25 bases between. Germline CDR1 reads SNHLY; CDR2 reads FYNNEI. The CDR3 nucleotides are TGTGCCACCTTTAGTGCGCAGCGGCCATGGAGCTCCTACAATGAGCAGTTCTTC. This encodes CATFSAQRPWSSYNEQFF.

The chain employs TRBV13 and TRBJ2-7; 11 positions agree with TRBD2. Germline CDR1 PRHDT, CDR2 FYEKMQ (reference sequence). The CDR3 totals 18 residues. Unmatched junction bases numbered 14, after V lost 4 bases and J lost 3 bases. The CDR3 here is CASSSTSPVSGRVYEQYF. DNA for the CDR3: TGTGCCAGCAGCTCGACATCCCCCGTTAGCGGGAGGGTCTACGAGCAGTACTTC.

The V call is TRBV7-7, the J call TRBJ2-1, with 10 positions matching TRBD2. This CDR3 is built from 17 residues. J was trimmed by 7 bases and V by 1 base; bases with no gene match: 10. Germline V gene lookup returns CDR1 SSHAT and CDR2 FNYEAQ (reference sequence). This CDR3 is CASSLEALAGAKNEQFF. The CDR3 region has the DNA TGTGCCAGCAGCTTAGAGGCTCTAGCGGGAGCAAAAAATGAGCAGTTCTTC.

This sequence joins TRBV28 and TRBJ1-1, with a tentative D call TRBD1 (5 bases). The CDR3 has 14 amino acids. CDR1 MDHEN and CDR2 SYDVKM come from the germline V gene. The V and J ends lost 3 bases and 4 bases respectively, with 12 bases between them. DNA of the CDR3: TGTGCCAGCAGTTTTGGGGACTGGGGCACTGAAGCTTTCTTT. This encodes CASSFGDWGTEAFF.

The chain joins TRBV27 to TRBJ1-1, with no clear D. CDR1 is MNHEY, CDR2 SMNVEV, per germline (reference sequence). This CDR3 spans 15 amino acids. V gave up 2 bases and J gave up 6 bases, with 16 bases separating them. Written as DNA, the CDR3 is TGTGCCAGCAGTTTAGGAGGGTCCCTGAGCGCTGAAGCTTTCTTT. Its protein is CASSLGGSLSAEAFF.

CDR3 DNA sequence: TGTGCCAGCAGTTTCTTCAGCCAAGAGACCCAGTACTTC. It encodes CASSFFSQETQYF. The chain joins TRBV28 to TRBJ2-5; D gene ambiguous. Looked up from germline, CDR1 is MDHEN and CDR2 is SYDVKM. The CDR3 has 13 amino acids. V was clipped by 3 bases and J by 1 base, with 6 bases between them. The variable domain in full, with the rest retrieved from reference TRBV28 and TRBJ2-5, is DVKVTQSSRYLVKRTGEKVFLECVQDMDHENMFWYRQDPGLGLRLIYFSYDVKMKEKGDIPEGYSVSREKKERFSLILESASTNQTSMYLCASSFFSQETQYFGPGTRLLVL.

V and J are TRBV5-6 and TRBJ2-5, with D possibly called TRBD1 or TRBD2 (5 bases each). The length of the CDR3 is 17 residues. Trimming removed 4 bases from V and 4 bases from J, with 23 bases in between. Germline CDR1 is SGHDT and CDR2 is YYEEEE. The CDR3 nucleotides read TGTGCCAGCAGCCGGGGCCTAATTCGAGAGGGGCTAGAGACCCAGTACTTC. It is translated as CASSRGLIREGLETQYF.